The 4 T cell receptor beta chains listed next were all sequenced from one sample in a study of cytomegalovirus exposure and HLA in healthy donors. Primers included in the PCR were 60 Vbeta and 13 Jbeta primers. Clones were sequenced by immunoSEQ multiplex PCR, and TCRdb holds only the in-frame ones, with some missing. The repertoire holds a few hundred thousand clones, 84% seen once, with 1.5% to 2% in the top ten. Sequencing was carried out using PBMCs. These receptors were taken from a woman in her thirties or forties in good health and CMV-seropositive.

This clone was seen a few times. The junction departs from the called germline gene at one end, perhaps through a read error. The V and J genes are TRBV10-3 and TRBJ1-6; D gene uncertain. Looked up from germline, CDR1 is ENHRY and CDR2 is SYGVKD. CDR3 length: 16 residues. The CDR3 is CAISEAIGEYSSPLHF. CDR3 bases: TGTGCCATCAGTGAGGCTATTGGGGAGTATAGTTCACCCCTCCACTTT.

This chain joins TRBV30 and TRBJ1-1, with TRBD1 as a possible D gene (6 bases). This CDR3 has 13 residues. V was pared by 4 bases and J by 2 bases, with 11 bases between. CDR1 and CDR2 (germline): GTSNPN, SVGIG (reference sequence). In DNA form, the CDR3 reads TGTGCCTGGATCCCGGGACACAACACTGAAGCTTTCTTT. Amino acid sequence: CAWIPGHNTEAFF.

This sequence joins TRBV30 and TRBJ1-4; D call uncertain. CDR1 is GTSNPN and CDR2 is SVGIG in the germline V gene (reference sequence). The V end was cut by 2 bases, the J end by 8 bases, with 12 bases between. The length of the CDR3 is 13 residues. The CDR3 DNA reads TGTGCCTGGAGTCTACCGCCTATGGAAAAACTGTTTTTT. This gives the protein CAWSLPPMEKLFF.

This sequence joins TRBV28 and TRBJ1-2; possible D gene TRBD1, 6 bases. Trimming removed 3 bases from V and 2 bases from J, with 13 bases in between. The CDR3 extends over 15 amino acids. The germline V gene has CDR1 MDHEN and CDR2 SYDVKM. In nucleotides, the CDR3 is TGTGCCAGCAGTTTTTGGGGGCAGTCGAACTATGGCTACACCTTC. It specifies CASSFWGQSNYGYTF.